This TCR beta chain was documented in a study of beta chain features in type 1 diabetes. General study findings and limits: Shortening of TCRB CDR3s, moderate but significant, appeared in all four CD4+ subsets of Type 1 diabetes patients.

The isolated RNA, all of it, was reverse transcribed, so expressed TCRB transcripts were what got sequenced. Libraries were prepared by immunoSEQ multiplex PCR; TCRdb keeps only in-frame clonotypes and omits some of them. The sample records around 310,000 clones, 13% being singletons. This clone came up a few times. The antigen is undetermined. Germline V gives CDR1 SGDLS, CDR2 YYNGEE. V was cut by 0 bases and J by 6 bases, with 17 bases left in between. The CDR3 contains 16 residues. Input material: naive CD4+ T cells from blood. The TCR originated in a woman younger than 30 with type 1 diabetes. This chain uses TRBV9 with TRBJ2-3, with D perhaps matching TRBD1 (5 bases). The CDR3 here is CASSVGGGRVADTQYF. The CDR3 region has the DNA TGTGCCAGCAGCGTAGGTGGCGGCAGGGTAGCCGATACGCAGTATTTT.